This is a list of T cell receptor beta chains from one sample in a study of beta chain features in type 1 diabetes. Some clones are missing from TCRdb's copy, which holds only in-frame ones; the method was immunoSEQ multiplex PCR. The sample has some 400,000 clones, around 15% seen once. The sample comprised naive CD4+ T cells from blood. Receptor source: a woman between 18 and 29 years old in good health. The CDR3 runs from the conserved cysteine through the conserved F or W. D genes are given only for firm matches. A row's size may be missing; if present it is once, few, many or a size class.

TRBV28	TRBD2	TRBJ2-7	few	TGTGCCAGCAGGGGCGGGAGGGCCCCCTACGAGCAGTACTTC	CASRGGRAPYEQYF
TRBV28	NA	TRBJ2-4	few	TGTGCCAGCAGTTTCGACATTCAGTACTTC	CASSFDIQYF
TRBV15	NA	TRBJ2-1	few	TGTGCCACCAGCAGGCTGACTCTGAGCTCCTACAATGAGCAGTTCTTC	CATSRLTLSSYNEQFF
TRBV15	NA	TRBJ2-1	NA	TGTGCCACCAGGAGGCCGGGTGTGTCGGAGCAGTTCTTC	CATRRPGVSEQFF
TRBV28	TRBD2	TRBJ2-1	few	TGTGCCAGCAGTCTCGGCGGGAGGAAACACAATGAGCAGTTCTTC	CASSLGGRKHNEQFF
TRBV27	NA	TRBJ2-2	NA	TGTGCCAGCACCCTGAGGCTAGCAAACACCGGGGAGCTGTTTTTT	CASTLRLANTGELFF
TRBV18	NA	TRBJ1-2	NA	TGTGCCAGCTCACCAGGACAGACGAACTATGGCTACACCTTC	CASSPGQTNYGYTF
TRBV7-2	NA	TRBJ2-7	NA	TGTGCCAGCAGCCATGACAGCGCCTACGAGCAGTACTTC	CASSHDSAYEQYF
TRBV23-1	TRBD1	TRBJ1-1	NA	TGCGCCAGCGCCCCGGGACAGCTGAACACTGAAGCTTTCTTT	CASAPGQLNTEAFF
TRBV7-2	TRBD1	TRBJ2-7	few	TGTGCCAGCAGCTTAAAGGGGGCCGAAAACTCCTACGAGCAGTACTTC	CASSLKGAENSYEQYF
TRBV7-2	NA	TRBJ1-1	few	TGTGCCAGCAGCCTTGGACAATTTAACACTGAAGCTTTCTTT	CASSLGQFNTEAFF
TRBV30	NA	TRBJ1-1	NA	TGTGCCTGGAGTGTACAGCTGTTGCCTGAAGCTTTCTTT	CAWSVQLLPEAFF
TRBV9	TRBD1	TRBJ2-2	NA	TGTGCCAGCAGCCCTCGGGACAGGGGTGGATACGGGGAGCTGTTTTTT	CASSPRDRGGYGELFF
TRBV4-3	NA	TRBJ2-6	NA	TGCGCCAGCAGCCAAGATGGGGCCGGGGCCAACGTCCTGACTTTC	CASSQDGAGANVLTF
TRBV7-2	NA	TRBJ2-7	few	TGTGCCAGCAGCTTGGCCCCCCAAACCTTCGAGCAGTACTTC	CASSLAPQTFEQYF
TRBV28	NA	TRBJ1-1	NA	TGTGCCAGCAGTTTACGGGGGGCTGGGACTGAAGCTTTCTTT	CASSLRGAGTEAFF
TRBV6-4	TRBD2	TRBJ2-1	few	TGTGCCAGCAGCCCCGGGACTAGCGGGAGGGTTGAGCAGTTCTTC	CASSPGTSGRVEQFF
TRBV6-6	NA	TRBJ2-3	NA	TGTGCCAGCAGCCGTATTTCAGATACGCAGTATTTT	CASSRISDTQYF
TRBV7-3	NA	TRBJ2-3	few	TGTGCCAGCAGCCTAGATACGCAGTATTTT	CASSLDTQYF
TRBV11-2	NA	TRBJ2-7	few	TGTGCCAGCAGCTACCCGACAGGCACCTACGAGCAGTACTTC	CASSYPTGTYEQYF
TRBV27	NA	TRBJ1-5	NA	TGTGCCAGCGGCGGGGGATTTAATCAGCCCCAGCATTTT	CASGGGFNQPQHF
TRBV7-2	TRBD1	TRBJ1-4	NA	TGTGCCAGCAGCTTAGACGGGACAGGTGAAAAACTGTTTTTT	CASSLDGTGEKLFF
TRBV7-2	TRBD1	TRBJ2-1	few	TGTGCCAGCAGCTCCGGGACAGCTAACTACAATGAGCAGTTCTTC	CASSSGTANYNEQFF
TRBV28	NA	TRBJ2-1	few	TGTGCCAGCAGTTTCAGGAATGAGCAGTTCTTC	CASSFRNEQFF
TRBV25-1	TRBD2	TRBJ2-7	NA	TGTGCCAGCACCCCCGGGGGGTCTAGCGCTGAATTCTCCTACGAGCAGTACTTC	CASTPGGSSAEFSYEQYF
TRBV27	TRBD1	TRBJ1-1	few	TGTGCCAGCAGTTTAACGGGACAGGCAAACACTGAAGCTTTCTTT	CASSLTGQANTEAFF
TRBV28	TRBD1	TRBJ2-4	few	TGTGCCAGCAGTTTTTGGGCAGGGGGCAAAAACATTCAGTACTTC	CASSFWAGGKNIQYF
TRBV6-6	TRBD1	TRBJ2-5	NA	TGTGCCAGCAGTTACCTTCCGGACAGGGGAGGAGAGACCCAGTACTTC	CASSYLPDRGGETQYF
TRBV7-9	TRBD1	TRBJ2-1	few	TGTGCCAGCAGCTTTCTGGGACAGCCGAACTACAATGAGCAGTTCTTC	CASSFLGQPNYNEQFF
TRBV15	NA	TRBJ2-2	NA	TGTGCCACCAGCGAGGGGGGGGCGCCCACCGGGGAGCTGTTTTTT	CATSEGGAPTGELFF
TRBV30	NA	TRBJ2-7	once	TGTGCCTGGGGCGGAGTTTACGAGCAGTACTTC	CAWGGVYEQYF
TRBV28	TRBD2	TRBJ2-1	NA	TGTGCCAGCAGTCCCCTAGTAGCGGGGGCCAATGAGCAGTTCTTC	CASSPLVAGANEQFF
TRBV30	NA	TRBJ2-1	once	TGTGCCTGGAGGATAAGGGGGAGCTCCTACAATGAGCAGTTCTTC	CAWRIRGSSYNEQFF
TRBV27	NA	TRBJ2-1	few	TGTGCCAGCAACCGGGACTTCTCCTACAATGAGCAGTTCTTC	CASNRDFSYNEQFF
TRBV30	NA	TRBJ2-2	few	TGTGCCTGGAGGTCGGGGTTCACCGGGGAGCTGTTTTTT	CAWRSGFTGELFF